These 21 T cell receptor beta chains originate from one sample sequenced in a study of Graves' ophthalmopathy and Graves' hyperthyroidism. Amplifying from RNA transcripts, the study obtained TCR beta CDR3 regions. An initial RT-PCR round employing HTBI primers preceded a second-round multiplex PCR. TCRdb processed the multiplex PCR reads anew with MiXCR; each CDR3 protein has one entry. The data contain 170,000 or so distinct CDR3 sequences, 30% to 45% of them seen just once; the ten biggest clones take up about 5.8%. The sample taken for sequencing was peripheral blood. Receptors were obtained from a woman between 40 and 55 years old with Graves' ophthalmopathy.

This clonotype came up many times. V is TRBV20-1 and J is TRBJ2-5; D possibly uses TRBD1 or TRBD2 (5 bases each). This CDR3 region has 13 residues. From germline, CDR1 is DFQATT and CDR2 SNEGSKA (reference sequence). The V end was cut by 3 bases, the J end by 5 bases, with 13 bases between. The CDR3: CSASSGTGETQYF. DNA for the CDR3: TGCAGTGCTAGTTCCGGGACCGGGGAGACCCAGTACTTC.

This sequence joins TRBV28 and TRBJ1-1, with D hard to call. Germline CDR1 and CDR2: MDHEN and SYDVKM. This CDR3 contains 16 residues. The V end was cut by 3 bases, the J end by 2 bases, with 16 bases between. The CDR3: CASSFSPGRLNTEAFF. For the CDR3, the DNA is TGTGCCAGCAGTTTCTCCCCTGGCAGACTTAACACTGAAGCTTTCTTT.

This clonotype was seen ten or more times. The J gene is TRBJ1-1, the V gene TRBV13; 7 bases are shared with TRBD1. With V trimmed by 5 bases and J by 7 bases, 10 bases remained unmatched. The CDR3 runs 14 residues. CDR1 and CDR2 (germline): PRHDT, FYEKMQ (reference sequence). The CDR3 nucleotides are TGTGCCAGCAGCCTCCGACAGGGCAGAATTGAAGCTTTCTTT. Encoded protein: CASSLRQGRIEAFF.

This clonotype has at least ten counts. The chain couples TRBV11-1 to TRBJ2-5; D remains unclear. This CDR3 contains 15 residues. V lost 6 bases to trimming and J lost 4 bases, with 18 bases between them. Germline loops: CDR1 SGHAT, CDR2 FQDESV (reference sequence). The CDR3 DNA follows: TGTGCCAGCAGTTTACGCTTAGATGTGGTAGAGACCCAGTACTTC. This encodes CASSLRLDVVETQYF.

In this sample, this clonotype turned up many times. This chain joins TRBV27 and TRBJ2-5; D is possibly TRBD1 or TRBD2 (6 bases each). Trimming left V 3 bases short and J 4 bases short, with 18 bases between. The V gene's germline CDR1 is MNHEY and CDR2 SMNVEV (reference sequence). This CDR3 comprises 16 residues. In DNA, the CDR3 is TGTGCCAGCAGTTTGAACGGGGGCGTACTGGTAGAGACCCAGTACTTC. Translated: CASSLNGGVLVETQYF.

The sample holds many counts of this clonotype. The V call is TRBV12-3 or TRBV12-4, the J call TRBJ1-5; D is unresolved. Trimming removed 6 bases from V and 5 bases from J, with 17 bases in between. This CDR3 spans 15 amino acids. In DNA, the CDR3 is TGTGCCAGCAGAAAGCGGGGTGTGCGAGATCAGCCCCAGCATTTT. Its protein is CASRKRGVRDQPQHF.

The V and J genes are TRBV13 and TRBJ1-1, with D possibly being TRBD1 (6 bases). CDR1 and CDR2 from the germline V gene are PRHDT and FYEKMQ (reference sequence). V shed 5 bases and J shed 4 bases, with 14 bases lying between them. The CDR3 runs to 14 residues. In DNA, the CDR3 is TGTGCCAGCAGCACACTCGGGGGCGCCACTGAAGCTTTCTTT. Translated, it gives CASSTLGGATEAFF.

J is TRBJ1-1 and V is TRBV6-5, with D perhaps matching TRBD1 (6 bases). Germline loops: CDR1 MNHEY, CDR2 SVGAGI. Trimming removed 4 bases at V and 3 bases at J, with 12 bases between. The CDR3 length is 14 residues. CDR3 loop: CASSFDRWDTEAFF. CDR3 nucleotide sequence: TGTGCCAGCAGTTTCGACAGGTGGGACACTGAAGCTTTCTTT.

This clonotype was seen ten or more times. The gene calls are TRBV7-2 and TRBJ1-5; D is ambiguous. The CDR3 consists of 13 residues. In germline, CDR1 is SGHTA, CDR2 FQGNSA. Trimming stripped 2 bases from V and 4 bases from J, with 6 bases between. CDR3 DNA: TGTGCCAGCAGCTTAAACACAAATCAGCCCCAGCATTTT. This codes for CASSLNTNQPQHF.

The chain has TRBV2 and TRBJ2-7, with D possibly being TRBD1 or TRBD2 (7 bases each). The germline V gene has CDR1 SNHLY and CDR2 FYNNEI. CDR3 size: 15 residues. Trimming left V 7 bases short and J 3 bases short, with 19 bases between. CDR3 loop: CASTEVRGGNYEQYF. The DNA for the CDR3 is TGTGCCAGCACAGAGGTCAGGGGGGGAAACTACGAGCAGTACTTC. The full variable domain, completed using reference TRBV2 and TRBJ2-7, is EPEVTQTPSHQVTQMGQEVILRCVPISNHLYFYWYRQILGQKVEFLVSFYNNEISEKSEIFDDQFSVERPDGSNFTLKIRSTKLEDSAMYFCASTEVRGGNYEQYFGPGTRLTVT.

This clonotype was counted many times. The chain carries TRBV10-3 and TRBJ1-2; tentative D call: TRBD1 (6 bases). The CDR3 length is 17 residues. Germline loops: CDR1 ENHRY, CDR2 SYGVKD. Deletions cut 0 bases from V and 5 bases from J, with 19 bases between. CDR3 nucleotides: TGTGCCATCAGTGAGTCGATTTCCTTGGACAGACGATATGGCTACACCTTC. Translating gives CAISESISLDRRYGYTF.

The V call is TRBV7-2, the J call TRBJ2-7, with 11 bases aligning to TRBD2. The J segment lost 2 bases and the V segment lost 4 bases, leaving 1 base of the junction unmatched. The CDR3 is 14 residues long. Germline V gives CDR1 SGHTA, CDR2 FQGNSA. In DNA form, the CDR3 reads TGTGCCAGCAGCTATAGCGGGGGGGCCTACGAGCAGTACTTC. Translation gives CASSYSGGAYEQYF.

This clonotype was counted many times. The chain uses TRBV15 and TRBJ2-5; the match to TRBD2 covers 11 bases. The germline V gene encodes CDR1 LNHNV and CDR2 YYDKDF (reference sequence). This CDR3 has 20 residues. With 0 bases clipped from V and 4 bases from J, the junction kept 16 bases outside the gene matches. The CDR3 nucleotides read TGTGCCACCAGCAGAGATAGGATAGGCGCTAGCGGGAGGCGAGGAGAGACCCAGTACTTC. Amino acids: CATSRDRIGASGRRGETQYF.

This clonotype was detected ten times or more. As DNA, the CDR3 is TGTGCCAGCAGATACGGACAGGGGGCCTACGAGCAGTACTTC. The encoded protein is CASRYGQGAYEQYF. The rearrangement joins TRBV27 to TRBJ2-7; 10 positions match TRBD1. The CDR3 extends over 14 amino acids. After removal of 6 bases from V and 2 bases from J, the junction contained 4 bases not matched to a gene. Per germline, CDR1 MNHEY and CDR2 SMNVEV (reference sequence).

This clonotype showed up many times. The chain links TRBV20-1 to TRBJ2-7; 7 bases align to TRBD1. After removal of 3 bases from V and 4 bases from J, the junction contained 6 bases not matched to a gene. This CDR3 contains 13 residues. Germline CDR1 and CDR2: DFQATT and SNEGSKA (reference sequence). CDR3 loop: CSARNRGKYEQYF. CDR3 sequence (DNA): TGCAGTGCTAGGAACAGGGGCAAGTACGAGCAGTACTTC.

This rearrangement joins TRBV28 to TRBJ2-7; a possible D gene is TRBD1 (5 bases). Germline V gene lookup returns CDR1 MDHEN and CDR2 SYDVKM. This CDR3 is 13 amino acids long. V gave up 3 bases and J gave up 7 bases, with 13 bases separating them. The CDR3 reads CASSFGKGWEQYF. CDR3 nucleotide sequence: TGTGCCAGCAGTTTTGGAAAGGGGTGGGAGCAGTACTTC. The whole variable domain, filled in from reference TRBV28 and TRBJ2-7, reads DVKVTQSSRYLVKRTGEKVFLECVQDMDHENMFWYRQDPGLGLRLIYFSYDVKMKEKGDIPEGYSVSREKKERFSLILESASTNQTSMYLCASSFGKGWEQYFGPGTRLTVT.

This clonotype showed up many times. The CDR3 protein is CASTRGPRGTEAFF. CDR3 bases: TGTGCCAGCACCCGGGGCCCCAGAGGAACTGAAGCTTTCTTT. The rearrangement links TRBV2 to TRBJ1-1; perhaps TRBD1 as D (5 bases). Germline values: CDR1 SNHLY, CDR2 FYNNEI. The V and J ends lost 7 bases and 5 bases respectively, with 17 bases between them. The CDR3 is 14 amino acids.

This clonotype has at least ten counts. The rearrangement links TRBV10-3 to TRBJ2-7; TRBD1 aligns across 7 bases. This CDR3 spans 12 amino acids. Unmatched junction bases numbered 4, after V lost 11 bases and J lost 0 bases. The V gene's germline CDR1 is ENHRY and CDR2 SYGVKD. CDR3 sequence: CASRDSSYEQYF. The CDR3 DNA reads TGTGCCTCCCGGGACAGCTCCTACGAGCAGTACTTC.

Concerning this clonotype itself: An end of the junction differs from the germline gene, which may be a read error. The genes are TRBV6-5 and TRBJ1-6; D is unresolved. CDR1 and CDR2 (germline): MNHEY, SVGAGI. This CDR3 contains 16 residues. The CDR3 is CASSYSNLGYSSPLHF. CDR3 DNA: TGTGCCAGCAGTTACTCGAATCTCGGGTATAGTTCACCCCTCCACTTT.

This clonotype has at least ten counts. The gene calls are TRBV6-5 and TRBJ2-7; 9 nucleotides match TRBD1. J lost 3 bases, V lost 7 bases, and 4 bases had no gene match. This CDR3 is built from 13 residues. CDR1 is MNHEY, CDR2 SVGAGI, per germline. The CDR3 DNA sequence: TGTGCCAGCACAGGACAGGGGTACTACGAGCAGTACTTC. Residues: CASTGQGYYEQYF.

V gene TRBV27 combines with J gene TRBJ2-5; D is uncertain. With 5 bases removed from V and 2 bases from J, the gap between germline ends came to 15 bases. Germline values: CDR1 MNHEY, CDR2 SMNVEV (reference sequence). The CDR3 sequence is 15 residues long. This CDR3 is CASSRSPGMQETQYF. The CDR3 DNA sequence: TGTGCCAGCAGTCGATCCCCCGGAATGCAAGAGACCCAGTACTTC.